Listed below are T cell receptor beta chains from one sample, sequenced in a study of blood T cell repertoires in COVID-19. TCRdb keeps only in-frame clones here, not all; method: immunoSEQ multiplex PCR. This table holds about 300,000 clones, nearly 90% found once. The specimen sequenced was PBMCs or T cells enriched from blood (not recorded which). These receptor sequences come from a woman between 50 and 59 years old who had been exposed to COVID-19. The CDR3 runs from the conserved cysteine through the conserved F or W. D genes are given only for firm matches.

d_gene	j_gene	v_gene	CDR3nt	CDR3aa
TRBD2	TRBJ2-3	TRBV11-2	TGTGCCAGCAGCTTAGAGGTCTTTGCGGGGGGCGGTACAGATACGCAGTATTTT	CASSLEVFAGGGTDTQYF
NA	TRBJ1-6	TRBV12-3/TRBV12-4	TGTGCCAGCAGCCCCCTTCCTTCTACACCCCTCCACTTT	CASSPLPSTPLHF
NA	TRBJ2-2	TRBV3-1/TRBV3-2	TGTGCCAGCAGCCTCCGGACTACCTCGAACACCGGGGAGCTGTTTTTT	CASSLRTTSNTGELFF
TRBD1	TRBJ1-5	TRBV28	TGTGCCAGCAACCAAGGACAGGGCAATCAGCCCCAGCATTTT	CASNQGQGNQPQHF
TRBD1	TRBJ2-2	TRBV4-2	TGTGCCAGCAGCCAACGGACAGGGGGCCGACGAACCGGGGAGCTGTTTTTT	CASSQRTGGRRTGELFF
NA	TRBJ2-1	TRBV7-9	TGTGCCAGCAGCTTCCCACTAGTGAATGAGCAGTTCTTC	CASSFPLVNEQFF
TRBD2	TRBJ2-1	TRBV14	TGTGCCAGCAGCCAAGCCGACCGACTAGCGGTCGCCTACAATGAGCAGTTCTTC	CASSQADRLAVAYNEQFF
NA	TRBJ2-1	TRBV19	TGTGCCAGTAGTGTAGGCAGGAGGGATGAGCAGTTCTTC	CASSVGRRDEQFF
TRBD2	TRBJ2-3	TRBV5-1	TGCGCCAGCAGCTTGTTTCTAGCGGGGTACACAGATACGCAGTATTTT	CASSLFLAGYTDTQYF
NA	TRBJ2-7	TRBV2	TGTGCCAGCAGAGGGGGTTGGTCCTACGAGCAGTACTTC	CASRGGWSYEQYF
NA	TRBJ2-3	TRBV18	TGTGCCAGCTCACCCTGGGACATTGCTAGCACAGATACGCAGTATTTT	CASSPWDIASTDTQYF
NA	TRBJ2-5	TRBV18	TGTGCCAGCTCACCGAGCTCAAGTCAAGAGACCCAGTACTTC	CASSPSSSQETQYF
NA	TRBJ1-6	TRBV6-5	TGTGCCAGTTACTCGGGTTATAATTCACCCCTCCACTTT	CASYSGYNSPLHF
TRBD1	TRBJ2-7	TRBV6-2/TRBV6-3	TGTGCCAGCAGTTCCTACGTCGGACAGGGCAGGTACGAGCAGTACTTC	CASSSYVGQGRYEQYF
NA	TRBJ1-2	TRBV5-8	TGTGCCAGCAGCTTGAAGCGGGGGAACTATGGCTACACCTTC	CASSLKRGNYGYTF
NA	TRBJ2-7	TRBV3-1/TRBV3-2	TGTGCCAGCAGCCGTCCACTAGCTACCGTTGACGAGCAGTACTTC	CASSRPLATVDEQYF
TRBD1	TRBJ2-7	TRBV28	TGTGCCAGCAGTCAGACTGACAGGGCATACGAGCAGTACTTC	CASSQTDRAYEQYF
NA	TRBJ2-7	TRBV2	TGTGCCAGCACGCCCGCGGCCTCCATTTCTTGGGAGCAGTACTTC	CASTPAASISWEQYF
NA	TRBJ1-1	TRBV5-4	TGTGCCAGCAGCTTATTCGACAGAGATAACACTGAAGCTTTCTTT	CASSLFDRDNTEAFF
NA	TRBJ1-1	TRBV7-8	TGTGCCAGCAGCTTAGACCGGGATAACACTGAAGCTTTCTTT	CASSLDRDNTEAFF
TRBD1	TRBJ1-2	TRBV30	TGTGCCTGGAGTGTTATTAGGGGGACAGGGCTCTCTGGCTACACCTTC	CAWSVIRGTGLSGYTF
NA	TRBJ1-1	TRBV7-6	TGTGCCAGCAGCCGTAAAGCGAACACTGAAGCTTTCTTT	CASSRKANTEAFF
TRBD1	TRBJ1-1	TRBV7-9	TGTGCCAGCAGCACGGGACAGGGCTTTACTGAAGCTTTCTTT	CASSTGQGFTEAFF